This T cell receptor (beta chain) was sequenced during a study of T cell responses to AZD1222 COVID-19 vaccine. With regard to this clone: Its antigen is undetermined.

Study-wide points: Donors in the cohort were predominantly white British and more often female, and clonal diversity was possibly underestimated. There were repertoire samples only from the period after the peak T cell response.

Sequencing used immunoSEQ multiplex PCR; TCRdb keeps in-frame clones, though not all of them. This table holds around 110,000 clones, approximately 93% found once. CDR1 and CDR2 (germline): DFQATT, SNEGSKA (reference sequence). The CDR3 is 10 residues long. V lost 6 bases to trimming and J lost 2 bases, with 5 bases between them. This chain connects TRBV20-1 to TRBJ2-7; D is unclear. This clonotype was obtained from an adult in good health. The sequenced sample was peripheral blood, obtained on day 0 of AZD1222 vaccination. CDR3 loop: CSAGTYEQYF. The CDR3 nucleotides are TGCAGTGCGGGAACCTACGAGCAGTACTTC.